The rows below give T cell receptor beta chains drawn from one sample of a study of patients and donors after allogeneic stem cell transplantation. TCRdb called the RT-PCR reads again in MiXCR, with one record for every CDR3 protein. This sample carries 800,000 to 1,000,000 distinct CDR3 sequences, roughly 18% of them seen once, and the ten largest clones take around 5.5%. The sample consisted of blood, either unsorted or a sorted T cell fraction (not recorded which). The source of these receptors is a human donor who was either an allogeneic HSCT recipient or a stem cell or donor lymphocyte infusion donor (not recorded which). It is not recorded whose cells these are; they may come from a transplant donor. Each CDR3 is given with its conserved first and last residue. The order of the fields is clone size, D gene, J gene, V gene, CDR3 DNA, CDR3 protein. A D gene is named only where the DNA matches it firmly. The size entry is marked missing in some rows and otherwise reads once, few, many or a size class.

>few|.|TRBJ2-3|TRBV20-1
TGCAGTGCTTTTACGGTCAAGGGGATCACAGATACGCAGTATTTT
CSAFTVKGITDTQYF
>.|.|TRBJ2-7|TRBV4-1
TGCGCCAGCAGCCACGAGGGGATCTCCTACGAGCAGTACTTC
CASSHEGISYEQYF
>few|.|TRBJ1-1|TRBV6-1
TGTGCCAGCACCACCAGGGGAGGCGACACTGAAGCTTTCTTT
CASTTRGGDTEAFF
>many|.|TRBJ1-1|TRBV5-1
TGCGCCAGCAGCTTTTGGATGAACACTGAAGCTTTCTTT
CASSFWMNTEAFF
>many|.|TRBJ1-1|TRBV7-6
TGTGCCAGCAGCGGTTGGGGGGGCACTGAAGCTTTCTTT
CASSGWGGTEAFF
>.|TRBD2|TRBJ2-1|TRBV3-1
TGTGCCAGCAGCCAAGATCTGCTAGCGGGGGGGCTTGGAAATGAGCAGTTCTTC
CASSQDLLAGGLGNEQFF
>few|TRBD2|TRBJ2-3|TRBV20-1
TGCAGTGCTAGAGGTAGTCTAGCGGGAGGCGGCAAAGATACGCAGTATTTT
CSARGSLAGGGKDTQYF
>few|.|TRBJ1-5|TRBV7-2
TGTGCCAGCAGCTTTGGCAGACTGAGCAATCAGCCCCAGCATTTT
CASSFGRLSNQPQHF
>.|.|TRBJ1-1|TRBV5-6
TGTGCCAGCAGCTTGATCGCAGACAGACTTAACACTGAAGCTTTCTTT
CASSLIADRLNTEAFF
>.|.|TRBJ1-2|TRBV30
TGTGCCTGGAACAACGGGGGCTATGGCTACACCTTC
CAWNNGGYGYTF
>.|TRBD2|TRBJ2-5|TRBV6-1
TGTGCCAGCAGCCGAATGACTAGCGGGGGGGCGGAGACCCAGTACTTC
CASSRMTSGGAETQYF
>many|.|TRBJ2-1|TRBV6-4
TGTGCCAGCAGTCCCGGACTAAGCTCCTACAATGAGCAGTTCTTC
CASSPGLSSYNEQFF
>.|.|TRBJ1-4|TRBV7-6
TGTGCCAGCAGCTTAGGACCCGGACAGAATGAAAAACTGTTTTTT
CASSLGPGQNEKLFF
>.|.|TRBJ2-1|TRBV20-1
TGCAGTGCTAGAGATCCGAAGAGGGAGCAGTTCTTC
CSARDPKREQFF
>.|.|TRBJ2-3|TRBV5-1
TGCGCCAGCAGCTTGCCGGGACCCTTATTCGGAGATACGCAGTATTTT
CASSLPGPLFGDTQYF
>many|TRBD1|TRBJ2-3|TRBV12-3/TRBV12-4
TGTGCCAGCAGTCCCCTCCCAGGGGGCGCCACAGATACGCAGTATTTT
CASSPLPGGATDTQYF
>few|.|TRBJ2-1|TRBV2
TGTGCCAGCAGTGAAAGTCATGAGGAGGTTTATGAGCAGTTCTTC
CASSESHEEVYEQFF
>.|.|TRBJ2-5|TRBV28
TGTGCCAGCAGCGGGGGAGTCAGGGGAGAAAAAGAGACCCAGTACTTC
CASSGGVRGEKETQYF
>.|TRBD1|TRBJ1-5|TRBV29-1
TGCAGCGCCGGGACAGGGGATCTCCAGCATTTT
CSAGTGDLQHF
>.|.|TRBJ1-5|TRBV20-1
TGCAGTGCTAAAGTAGTAAGGGGGACCTTCCAGCCCCAGCATTTT
CSAKVVRGTFQPQHF
>few|TRBD1|TRBJ1-4|TRBV29-1
TGCAGCGCCAGTCTGGGACAGGGGGAAAAACTGTTTTTT
CSASLGQGEKLFF
>.|.|TRBJ2-3|TRBV6-2/TRBV6-3
TGTGCCAGCAGGCCCGGGACCGCACTCACAGATACGCAGTATTTT
CASRPGTALTDTQYF
>.|TRBD1|TRBJ2-6|TRBV18
TGTGCCAGCTCACCACCGGGACAGACTTACTCTGGGGCCAACGTCCTGACTTTC
CASSPPGQTYSGANVLTF
>.|.|TRBJ1-4|TRBV5-5
TGTGCCAGCAGCTTGCCCGGGACGTTGGGAAATGAAAAACTGTTTTTT
CASSLPGTLGNEKLFF
>few|TRBD1|TRBJ2-1|TRBV5-1
TGCGCCACCGCGACAGGGAGTAATGAGCAGTTCTTC
CATATGSNEQFF
>.|TRBD2|TRBJ2-7|TRBV20-1
TGCAGTGCTAGAGATCAACTAGCGTGGGGGGAGAGCGAGCAGTACTTC
CSARDQLAWGESEQYF
>many|.|TRBJ2-3|TRBV5-1
TGCGCCAGCAGCTTGGATGGTAGTCGAGGCCAGTATTTT
CASSLDGSRGQYF
>.|.|TRBJ2-4|TRBV18
TGTGCCAGCTCACCAGCAGGAACCCTAAACATTCAGTACTTC
CASSPAGTLNIQYF
>.|TRBD1|TRBJ1-1|TRBV29-1
TGCAGCGTGACAGGGGGCGGTGAAGCTTTCTTT
CSVTGGGEAFF
>few|TRBD2|TRBJ2-7|TRBV5-1
TGCGCCAGCGCACGGACTAGCGGGAGAGGGTACGAGCAGTACTTC
CASARTSGRGYEQYF
>.|.|TRBJ1-3|TRBV7-2
TGTGCCAGCAGCCCCAACAGGGCTGGAAACACCATATATTTT
CASSPNRAGNTIYF
>few|.|TRBJ1-5|TRBV5-1
TGCGCCAGCAGCGAACTTAGCAATCAGCCCCAGCATTTT
CASSELSNQPQHF
>.|.|TRBJ2-7|TRBV4-1
TGCGCCAGCAGCCAAGAGCGGACGGGGGGCAGCTACGAGCAGTACTTC
CASSQERTGGSYEQYF
>once|.|TRBJ2-7|TRBV19
TGTGCCAGTAGTCACCCCTCCTCCGACGAGCAGTACTTC
CASSHPSSDEQYF
>few|.|TRBJ2-7|TRBV12-3/TRBV12-4
TGTGCCAGCAGTTTACAGGAACCCCACGAGCAGTACTTC
CASSLQEPHEQYF
>many|.|TRBJ1-5|TRBV10-3
TGTGCCACCCAGGTGCCGGGCAATCAGCCCCAGCATTTT
CATQVPGNQPQHF
>few|TRBD1|TRBJ2-1|TRBV6-1
TGTGCCAGCACTTCGCTTAAGGGACAGGGTGACAATGAGCAGTTCTTC
CASTSLKGQGDNEQFF
>few|.|TRBJ2-5|TRBV24-1
TGTGCCACCAGTGACCCGGGAGAGGAGGAAGAGACCCAGTACTTC
CATSDPGEEEETQYF
>few|.|TRBJ1-1|TRBV29-1
TGCAGCGTAGAGCGGGGTACAGTGAACACTGAAGCTTTCTTT
CSVERGTVNTEAFF
>few|.|TRBJ1-4|TRBV9
TGTGCCAGCAGCCGGGACCCCCATAATGAAAAACTGTTTTTT
CASSRDPHNEKLFF
>.|TRBD2|TRBJ2-7|TRBV6-5
TGTGCCAGCAGTTCAAGCGGGGAGTCCTACGAGCAGTACTTC
CASSSSGESYEQYF
>.|TRBD1|TRBJ2-1|TRBV7-2
TGTGCCAGCAGCACACAGGGGGGCTCCTACAATGAGCAGTTCTTC
CASSTQGGSYNEQFF
>.|.|TRBJ2-3|TRBV20-1
TGCAGTGGGAGGGGTTACACGCAGTATTTT
CSGRGYTQYF